This T cell receptor beta chain was identified during a study of identifying expanded T cells in peripheral blood (dated by TCRdb to about 2019). For the study in its entirety: Technical replicates were generated by sequencing separate aliquots of the same genomic DNA pool, with four replicates compared pairwise.

TCRbeta CDR3 regions were profiled by bias-controlled multiplex PCR amplification of genomic DNA with the immunoSEQ Assay. The study's own analysis went as follows. To quantify the absolute abundance of each unique TCRbeta CDR3 region, the sequences were collapsed and filtered. Differential abundance was tested with a binomial (Fisher-equivalent) model and with a beta-binomial model adding time-dependent variance fitted from healthy donors. Clones with fewer than 5 combined templates were removed, and differential abundance was called for clones with a Benjamini-Hochberg FDR below 0.01. Beta-binomial variance was modeled as a function of total template count across the two samples using the form v = (b*log(k)+a)^2. TCRdb took over this immuneACCESS table, retaining in-frame rearrangements with V and J assigned. Such tables are incomplete; in checked studies, under half of the missing clones stem from an unresolved V gene, and the remainder is unexplained. V, J and clone size reflect that table, while D and trimming were determined from the DNA. The sample table lists roughly 92,000 clones, more than 75% of them with a count of one. The biggest ten clones account for around 20% of the sample.

The CDR3 runs 15 residues from the cysteine to the phenylalanine. Only CDR3 DNA remains: 45 bases, in frame from the first base. V is trimmed back by 5 bases and J by 8 bases, and the junction contains 7 bases that no gene match accounts for. The germline V gene provides CDR1 MDHEN and CDR2 SYDVKM. What the authors observed across the whole study: Across all healthy-donor time intervals, the beta-binomial model significantly cut both the number of clones called differentially abundant and the false-positive rate. Across all healthy donors, variance in clone template counts between two-week samples was found to increase significantly with total template count. The binomial model flagged around 1.2 differentially abundant clones between technical replicates but about 16 over about 2 weeks and roughly 19 over roughly 4 weeks. It was expected by the authors that biological variance in healthy repertoires might increase further over much longer intervals, such as months to years.

No immune events, such as infections, were documented for the healthy donors during the collection period. Healthy-donor blood repertoires served as a training cohort to calibrate time-dependent variance in a beta-binomial model of T-cell clone differential abundance. The training cohort comprised some 10 healthy donors, 3 female and 7 male. Donor ages ranged from roughly 29 to 64 years, with an average of about 40 years. Whole blood was collected from each healthy donor at three time points spaced 2 to 3 weeks apart and obtained from a commercial supplier. Genomic DNA was extracted from unsorted whole blood for immunosequencing. With respect to this clone: The antigen this receptor binds is unknown. The input lacks base qualities; no much larger clone sits a single base away.

Sequencing was done on a sample of blood. The sequence derives from a person between 18 and 70 years old in good health. The sequence links TRBV28 to TRBJ1-3, and TRBD1 aligns with 12 junction nucleotides. The DNA sequence follows: TGTGCCAGCAGTACCCCGGGACAGGGGGCGTACACCATATATTTT. Translated, it gives CASSTPGQGAYTIYF.